This record concerns one TCR beta chain sequence. Together with a sample-barcoded 5' primer, a J-beta primer mix was included in a second PCR lasting roughly 6 to 12 cycles. TCRdb recomputed calls from the 5' RACE reads with MiXCR, one row per CDR3 protein. The sample yields about 640,000 distinct CDR3 sequences, around three fifths seen once. Germline CDR1 reads SGHRS; CDR2 reads YFSETQ. V was pared by 2 bases and J by 0 bases, with 4 bases of the junction left unmatched. The CDR3 contains 15 residues. This sample was included in a study of blood T cells in healthy people across ages. The chain is built from TRBV5-1 and TRBJ2-5, with 7 bases lining up with TRBD1. Sequenced input: blood. The receptor was isolated from a man in his 60s in good health. CDR3 sequence: CASSFGQVYQETQYF. For the CDR3, the DNA is TGCGCCAGCAGCTTCGGACAGGTATACCAAGAGACCCAGTACTTC. Combining the CDR3 with reference TRBV5-1 and TRBJ2-5 gives the whole variable domain KAGVTQTPRYLIKTRGQQVTLSCSPISGHRSVSWYQQTPGQGLQFLFEYFSETQRNKGNFPGRFSGRQFSNSRSEMNVSTLELGDSALYLCASSFGQVYQETQYFGPGTRLLVL.